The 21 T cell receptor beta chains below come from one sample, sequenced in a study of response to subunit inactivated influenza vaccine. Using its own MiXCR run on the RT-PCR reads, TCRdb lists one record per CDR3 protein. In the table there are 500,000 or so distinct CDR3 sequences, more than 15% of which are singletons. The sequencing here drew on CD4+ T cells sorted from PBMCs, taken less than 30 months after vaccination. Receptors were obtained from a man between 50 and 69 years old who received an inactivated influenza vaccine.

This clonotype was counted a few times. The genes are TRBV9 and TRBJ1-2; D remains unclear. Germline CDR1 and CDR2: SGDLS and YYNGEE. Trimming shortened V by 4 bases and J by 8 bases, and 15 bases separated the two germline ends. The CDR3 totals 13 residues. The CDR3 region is CASSPRENQGYTF. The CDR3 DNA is TGTGCCAGCAGCCCCCGGGAGAATCAGGGCTACACCTTC. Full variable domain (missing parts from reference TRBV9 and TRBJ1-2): DSGVTQTPKHLITATGQRVTLRCSPRSGDLSVYWYQQSLDQGLQFLIQYYNGEERAKGNILERFSAQQFPDLHSELNLSSLELGDSALYFCASSPRENQGYTFGSGTRLTVV.

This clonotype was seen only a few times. This CDR3 reads CSARGGGGAYNEQFF. Here the CDR3 DNA reads TGCAGTGCTAGGGGGGGAGGGGGCGCCTACAATGAGCAGTTCTTC. The chain combines TRBV20-1 with TRBJ2-1; possibly TRBD1 or TRBD2 for D (7 bases each). The V end lost 3 bases, the J end lost 2 bases, and 14 bases lay between the germline ends. The CDR3 sequence is 15 residues long. The germline gives CDR1 DFQATT, CDR2 SNEGSKA (reference sequence).

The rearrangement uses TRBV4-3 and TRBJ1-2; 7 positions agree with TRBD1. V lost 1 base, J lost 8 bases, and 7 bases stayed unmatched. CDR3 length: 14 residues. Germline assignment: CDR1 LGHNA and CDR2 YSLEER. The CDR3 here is CASSQADRERGYTF. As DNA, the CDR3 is TGCGCCAGCAGCCAAGCTGACAGGGAGAGGGGCTACACCTTC.

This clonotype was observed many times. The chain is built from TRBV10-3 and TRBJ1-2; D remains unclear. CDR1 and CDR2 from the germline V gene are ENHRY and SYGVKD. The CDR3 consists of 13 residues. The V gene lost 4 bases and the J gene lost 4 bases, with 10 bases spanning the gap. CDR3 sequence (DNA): TGTGCCATCAGTGTTGAGGGAGGCTATGGCTACACCTTC. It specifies CAISVEGGYGYTF.

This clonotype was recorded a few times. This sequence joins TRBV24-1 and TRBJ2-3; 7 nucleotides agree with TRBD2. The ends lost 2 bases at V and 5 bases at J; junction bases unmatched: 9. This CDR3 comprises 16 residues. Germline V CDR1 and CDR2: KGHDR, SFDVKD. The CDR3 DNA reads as TGTGCCACCAGTGATTACTCCGGGACTAAGGTAGATACGCAGTATTTT. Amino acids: CATSDYSGTKVDTQYF.

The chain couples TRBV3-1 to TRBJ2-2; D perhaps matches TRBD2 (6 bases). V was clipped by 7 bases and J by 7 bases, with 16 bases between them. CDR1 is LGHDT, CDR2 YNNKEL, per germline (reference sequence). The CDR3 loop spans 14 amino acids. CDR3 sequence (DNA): TGTGCCAGCACCCCGGGACTTAGTGGCGGGGAGCTGTTTTTT. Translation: CASTPGLSGGELFF.

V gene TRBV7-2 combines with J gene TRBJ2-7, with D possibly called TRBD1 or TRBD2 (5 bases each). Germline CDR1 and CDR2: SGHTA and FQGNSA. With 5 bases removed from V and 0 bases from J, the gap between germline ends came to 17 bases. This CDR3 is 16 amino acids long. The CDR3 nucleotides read TGTGCCAGCAGCCGAGTGACTGGGGGAAGCTCCTACGAGCAGTACTTC. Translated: CASSRVTGGSSYEQYF.

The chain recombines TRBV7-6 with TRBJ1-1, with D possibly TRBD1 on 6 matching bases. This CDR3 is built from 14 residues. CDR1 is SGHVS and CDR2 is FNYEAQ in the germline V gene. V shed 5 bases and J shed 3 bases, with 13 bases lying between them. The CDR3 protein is CASSNGGLYTEAFF. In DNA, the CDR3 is TGTGCCAGCAGCAATGGGGGGCTCTACACTGAAGCTTTCTTT.

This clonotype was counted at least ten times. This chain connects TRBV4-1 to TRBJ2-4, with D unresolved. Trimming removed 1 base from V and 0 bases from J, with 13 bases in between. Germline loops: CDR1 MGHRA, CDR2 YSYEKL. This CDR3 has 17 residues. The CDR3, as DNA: TGCGCCAGCAGCCAAGGTTACAGCCGGCTAGCCAAAAACATTCAGTACTTC. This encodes CASSQGYSRLAKNIQYF.

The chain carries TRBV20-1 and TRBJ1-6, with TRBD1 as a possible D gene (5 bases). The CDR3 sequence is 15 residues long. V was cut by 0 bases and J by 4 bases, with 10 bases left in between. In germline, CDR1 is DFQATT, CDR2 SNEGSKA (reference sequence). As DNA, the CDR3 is TGCAGTGCTAGAGAGGGGGTCTCTTATAATTCACCCCTCCACTTT. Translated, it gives CSAREGVSYNSPLHF.

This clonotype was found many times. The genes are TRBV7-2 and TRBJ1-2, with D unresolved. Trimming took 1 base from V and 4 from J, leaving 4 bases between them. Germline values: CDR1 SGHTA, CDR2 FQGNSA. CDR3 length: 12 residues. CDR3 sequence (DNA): TGTGCCAGCAGCTTAGAGAGCTATGGCTACACCTTC. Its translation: CASSLESYGYTF.

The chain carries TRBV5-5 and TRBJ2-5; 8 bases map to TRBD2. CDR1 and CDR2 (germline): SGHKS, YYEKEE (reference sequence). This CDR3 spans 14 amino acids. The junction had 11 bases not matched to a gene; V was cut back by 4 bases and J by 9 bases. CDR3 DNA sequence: TGTGCCAGCAGCAGTGTAGCGGGGTCCGGGGCCCAGTACTTC. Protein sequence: CASSSVAGSGAQYF.

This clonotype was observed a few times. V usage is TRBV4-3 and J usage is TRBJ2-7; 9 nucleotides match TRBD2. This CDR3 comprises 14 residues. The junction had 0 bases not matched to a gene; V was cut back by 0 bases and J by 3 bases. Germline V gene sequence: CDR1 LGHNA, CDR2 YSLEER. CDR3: CASSQETSGYEQYF. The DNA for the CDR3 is TGCGCCAGCAGCCAAGAGACTAGCGGCTACGAGCAGTACTTC.

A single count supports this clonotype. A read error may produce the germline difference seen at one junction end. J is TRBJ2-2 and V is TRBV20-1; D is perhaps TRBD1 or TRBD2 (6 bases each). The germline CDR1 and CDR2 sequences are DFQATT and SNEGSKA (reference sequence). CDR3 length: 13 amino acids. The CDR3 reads CCAPGGGPGELFF. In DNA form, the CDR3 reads TGCTGTGCCCCCGGTGGGGGGCCGGGGGAGCTGTTTTTT.

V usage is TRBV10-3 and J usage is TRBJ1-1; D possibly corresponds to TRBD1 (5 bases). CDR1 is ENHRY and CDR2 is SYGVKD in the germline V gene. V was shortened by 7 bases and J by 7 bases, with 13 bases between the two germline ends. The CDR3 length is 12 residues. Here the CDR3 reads CAITSSQGEAFF. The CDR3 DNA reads TGTGCCATCACCTCGTCCCAGGGTGAAGCTTTCTTT.

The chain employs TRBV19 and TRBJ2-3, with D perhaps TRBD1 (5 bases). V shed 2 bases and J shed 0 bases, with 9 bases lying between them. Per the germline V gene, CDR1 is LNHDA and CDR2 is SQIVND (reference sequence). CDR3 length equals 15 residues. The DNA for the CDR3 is TGTGCCAGTAGTATAACAGGACCTAGCACAGATACGCAGTATTTT. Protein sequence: CASSITGPSTDTQYF.

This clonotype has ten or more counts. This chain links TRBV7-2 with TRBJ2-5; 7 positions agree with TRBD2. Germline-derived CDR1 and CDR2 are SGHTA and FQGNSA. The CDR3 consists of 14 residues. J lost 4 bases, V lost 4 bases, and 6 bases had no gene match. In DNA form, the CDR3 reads TGTGCCAGCAGCTCTAATGCGGGAGCAGAGACCCAGTACTTC. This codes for CASSSNAGAETQYF.

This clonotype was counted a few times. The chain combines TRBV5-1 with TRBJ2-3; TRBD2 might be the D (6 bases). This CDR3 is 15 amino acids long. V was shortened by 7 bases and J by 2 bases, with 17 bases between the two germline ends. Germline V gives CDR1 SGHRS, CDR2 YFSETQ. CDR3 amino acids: CASSPRSGDTDTQYF. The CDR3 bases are TGCGCCAGCTCTCCCAGGTCGGGGGACACAGATACGCAGTATTTT.

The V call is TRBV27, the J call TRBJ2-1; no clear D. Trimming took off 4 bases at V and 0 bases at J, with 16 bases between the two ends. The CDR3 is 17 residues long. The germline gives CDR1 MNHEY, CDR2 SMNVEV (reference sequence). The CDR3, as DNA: TGTGCCAGCAGTTCCCTCCCAAAAGCTACCTCCTACAATGAGCAGTTCTTC. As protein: CASSSLPKATSYNEQFF.

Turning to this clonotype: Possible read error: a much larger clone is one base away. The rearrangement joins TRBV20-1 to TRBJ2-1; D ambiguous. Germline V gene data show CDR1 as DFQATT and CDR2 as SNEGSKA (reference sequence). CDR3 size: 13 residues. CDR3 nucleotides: TGCGGTGCTGAGGCAATCCTAAACAATGAGCAGTTCTTC. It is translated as CGAEAILNNEQFF.

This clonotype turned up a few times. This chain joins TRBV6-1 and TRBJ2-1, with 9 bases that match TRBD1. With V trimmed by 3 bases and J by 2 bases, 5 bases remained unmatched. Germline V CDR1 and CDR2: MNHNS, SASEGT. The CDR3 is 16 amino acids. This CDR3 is CASSDMGQGPYNEQFF. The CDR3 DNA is TGTGCCAGCAGTGATATGGGACAGGGTCCCTACAATGAGCAGTTCTTC.